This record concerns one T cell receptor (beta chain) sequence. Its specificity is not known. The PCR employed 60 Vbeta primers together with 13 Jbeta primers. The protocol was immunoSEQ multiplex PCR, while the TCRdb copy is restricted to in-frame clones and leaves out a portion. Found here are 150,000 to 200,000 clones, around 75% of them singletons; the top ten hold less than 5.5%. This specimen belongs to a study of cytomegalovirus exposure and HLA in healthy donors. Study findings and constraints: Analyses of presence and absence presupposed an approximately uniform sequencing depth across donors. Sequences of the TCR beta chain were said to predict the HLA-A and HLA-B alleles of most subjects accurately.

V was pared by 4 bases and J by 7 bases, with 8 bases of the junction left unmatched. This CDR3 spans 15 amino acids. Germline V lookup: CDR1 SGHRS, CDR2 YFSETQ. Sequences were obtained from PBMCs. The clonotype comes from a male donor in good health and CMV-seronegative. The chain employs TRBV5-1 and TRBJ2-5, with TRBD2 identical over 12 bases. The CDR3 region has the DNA TGCGCCAGCAGCGGTCGCCCTAGCGGGGGGGGGACCCAGTACTTC. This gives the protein CASSGRPSGGGTQYF.